The 27 T cell receptor beta chains below all came from one sample that was sequenced in a study of blood T cell repertoires in COVID-19 (TCRdb year 2020). The method was the immunoSEQ multiplex PCR assay. TCRdb retrieved this table from immuneACCESS and kept in-frame rearrangements only. Not all clones are present; in checked studies, unresolved V genes account for under half, and no reason is known for the remainder. Counted in this sample were roughly 360,000 clones; around 83% of them appeared once. The top ten clonotypes cover about 4.8% of the sample. What was sequenced was PBMCs or T cells enriched from blood (not recorded which). The source is a woman aged 45-59 years who had recovered from COVID-19.

Only a few counts were recorded for this clone. The chain is built from TRBV4-1 and TRBJ1-1; D uncertain. Germline CDR1 is MGHRA and CDR2 is YSYEKL. Trimming shortened V by 1 base and J by 1 base, and 13 bases separated the two germline ends. This CDR3 has 16 residues. CDR3 bases: TGCGCCAGCAGCCAAGTCTCTGCTCGGGGGAACACTGAAGCTTTCTTT. The encoded protein is CASSQVSARGNTEAFF.

V gene TRBV11-3 combines with J gene TRBJ2-3, with TRBD2 as a possible D gene (5 bases). Germline V CDR1 and CDR2: SGHNT, YENEEA. Trimming stripped 5 bases from V and 2 bases from J, with 11 bases between. The CDR3 runs 14 residues. DNA of the CDR3: TGTGCCAGCAGCCCAAGGGAGAACACAGATACGCAGTATTTT. This sequence encodes CASSPRENTDTQYF.

This chain links TRBV6-5 with TRBJ1-1, with a possible D match to TRBD1 (5 bases). CDR1 is MNHEY, CDR2 SVGAGI, per germline. This CDR3 is 13 amino acids long. V dropped 8 bases and J dropped 5 bases, with 15 bases sitting between them. CDR3 coding DNA: TGTGCCAGCTTCAGATCACCAGGGACTGAAGCTTTCTTT. Residues: CASFRSPGTEAFF.

V and J are TRBV28 and TRBJ2-1; D unclear. Germline V gene data show CDR1 as MDHEN and CDR2 as SYDVKM. This CDR3 region has 13 residues. Trimming shortened V by 2 bases and J by 8 bases, and 10 bases separated the two germline ends. This CDR3 is CASSLAQIYEQFF. The CDR3 DNA is TGTGCCAGCAGTTTAGCACAGATCTATGAGCAGTTCTTC.

The V call is TRBV19, the J call TRBJ1-1; 9 nucleotides line up with TRBD1. J gave up 3 bases and V 6 bases, and 2 bases lay outside the gene matches. CDR1 and CDR2 from the germline V gene are LNHDA and SQIVND (reference sequence). This CDR3 is built from 13 residues. This CDR3 reads CASRTGGDTEAFF. In DNA, the CDR3 is TGTGCCAGTAGGACAGGGGGGGACACTGAAGCTTTCTTT.

This chain joins TRBV9 and TRBJ1-4, with D tentatively TRBD1 (6 bases). CDR3 length: 14 amino acids. V was pared by 0 bases and J by 11 bases, with 14 bases between. Germline values: CDR1 SGDLS, CDR2 YYNGEE. The CDR3 coding sequence is TGTGCCAGCAGCGTAGAGGGCAGGGGAGGGAAACTGTTTTTT. It codes for CASSVEGRGGKLFF. Based on the CDR3 plus reference TRBV9 and TRBJ1-4, the full variable domain is DSGVTQTPKHLITATGQRVTLRCSPRSGDLSVYWYQQSLDQGLQFLIQYYNGEERAKGNILERFSAQQFPDLHSELNLSSLELGDSALYFCASSVEGRGGKLFFGSGTQLSVL.

V and J are TRBV7-3 and TRBJ2-2; TRBD1 agrees at 7 bases. V shed 2 bases, J shed 4 bases, and the junction held 10 bases outside the gene matches. The germline V gene encodes CDR1 SGHTA and CDR2 FQGTGA. The CDR3 covers 17 residues. CDR3 sequence: CASSLQLGTATTGELFF. DNA of the CDR3: TGTGCCAGCAGCTTACAGCTCGGGACAGCCACCACCGGGGAGCTGTTTTTT.

CDR3 nucleotide sequence: TGTGCCAGCTCACCGACAGGGGGGATGATGACTGAAGCTTTCTTT. It specifies CASSPTGGMMTEAFF. V gene TRBV18 combines with J gene TRBJ1-1; 9 nucleotides agree with TRBD1. Germline CDR1 and CDR2: KGHSH and LQKENI. The V gene end was trimmed by 3 bases and the J gene end by 5 bases; junction bases not matched to a gene: 7. The CDR3 loop spans 15 amino acids.

The chain combines TRBV30 with TRBJ1-2; 8 positions match TRBD1. J was trimmed by 7 bases and V by 3 bases; bases with no gene match: 7. The germline V gene encodes CDR1 GTSNPN and CDR2 SVGIG (reference sequence). The CDR3 runs to 13 residues. CDR3 residues: CAWSDDRGPGYTF. The CDR3, as DNA: TGTGCCTGGAGCGACGACAGGGGTCCTGGCTACACCTTC.

The V and J genes are TRBV11-3 and TRBJ1-1; D gene ambiguous. The germline gives CDR1 SGHNT, CDR2 YENEEA. The CDR3 has 14 residues. The V end was cut by 3 bases, the J end by 3 bases, with 11 bases between. CDR3 nucleotide sequence: TGTGCCAGCAGCTTCGGCGGATCGGACACTGAAGCTTTCTTT. It encodes CASSFGGSDTEAFF.

A few counts support this clone. This sequence joins TRBV5-6 and TRBJ2-7; tentatively, D is TRBD1 (5 bases). From germline, CDR1 is SGHDT and CDR2 YYEEEE. The CDR3 is made up of 13 amino acids. Trimming removed 0 bases from V and 4 bases from J, with 8 bases in between. The CDR3 loop reads CASSLVSGYEQYF. The CDR3 nucleotides are TGTGCCAGCAGCTTGGTCTCAGGGTACGAGCAGTACTTC.

This clone came up a few times. The V call is TRBV9, the J call TRBJ2-3; 8 bases are shared with TRBD2. V gave up 4 bases and J gave up 3 bases; unmatched junction bases: 10. Germline V gene lookup returns CDR1 SGDLS and CDR2 YYNGEE. The CDR3 consists of 16 residues. In DNA, the CDR3 is TGTGCCAGCAGCCCATCACCGGCTAGCGGGACAGATACGCAGTATTTT. This gives the protein CASSPSPASGTDTQYF.

The rearrangement joins TRBV12-3 or TRBV12-4 to TRBJ1-1; no reliable D call. Trimming took 6 bases from V and 4 from J, leaving 12 bases between them. CDR3 length: 13 residues. The CDR3 loop reads CASRLSAGTEAFF. The CDR3 DNA is TGTGCCAGCAGACTCTCAGCGGGCACTGAAGCTTTCTTT.

A single count supports this clone. The chain carries TRBV27 and TRBJ1-1; possible D gene TRBD1, 6 bases. Trimming removed 4 bases at V and 10 bases at J, with 13 bases between. This CDR3 is 12 amino acids long. The germline V gene has CDR1 MNHEY and CDR2 SMNVEV (reference sequence). CDR3 bases: TGTGCCAGCAGTTCATCAGGGGTACGAGCTTTCTTT. This gives the protein CASSSSGVRAFF.

A few counts support this clone. At one boundary the junction diverges from the germline segment, which might be a read error. The gene calls are TRBV10-3 and TRBJ2-7; perhaps TRBD1 as D (6 bases). This CDR3 has 12 residues. The germline V gene has CDR1 ENHRY and CDR2 SYGVKD. The chain's CDR3 is CAISHRDGTPNF. Here the CDR3 DNA reads TGTGCCATCAGCCACAGGGATGGGACCCCTAACTTC.

This clone was recorded only once. This chain connects TRBV29-1 to TRBJ2-3, with 7 bases matching TRBD1. This CDR3 has 15 residues. Trimming cost V 6 bases and J 2 bases; bases outside gene matches: 11. The germline CDR1 and CDR2 sequences are SQVTM and ANQGSEA. Written as DNA, the CDR3 is TGCAGCGTCGCCTCCGGGACAGCAAACACAGATACGCAGTATTTT. This gives the protein CSVASGTANTDTQYF.

The V call is TRBV30, the J call TRBJ2-5; D might be TRBD1 (7 bases). This CDR3 contains 16 residues. The germline CDR1 and CDR2 sequences are GTSNPN and SVGIG (reference sequence). V lost 5 bases to trimming and J lost 2 bases, with 21 bases between them. The DNA for the CDR3 is TGTGCCTGGGTCGGGAGCACAAGACAGGGACAAGAGACCCAGTACTTC. This gives the protein CAWVGSTRQGQETQYF.

The genes are TRBV11-3 and TRBJ2-2; 7 bases are a match to TRBD1. The CDR3 is 15 amino acids. CDR1 and CDR2 from the germline V gene are SGHNT and YENEEA. Losses at the gene ends were 2 bases for V and 3 bases for J; bases not matched to a gene: 3. The CDR3 loop is CASSLTQGDTGELFF. CDR3 in DNA: TGTGCCAGCAGCTTAACCCAGGGGGACACCGGGGAGCTGTTTTTT.

This chain links TRBV3-1 (or the pseudogene TRBV3-2) with TRBJ2-1; 9 bases match TRBD1. Looked up from germline, CDR1 is LGHDT and CDR2 is YNNKEL (reference sequence). Losses at the gene ends were 2 bases for V and 3 bases for J; bases not matched to a gene: 5. CDR3 size: 16 residues. The CDR3 is CASSQLMGQGYNEQFF. The CDR3 DNA sequence: TGTGCCAGCAGCCAATTAATGGGACAGGGCTACAATGAGCAGTTCTTC.

The rearrangement joins TRBV18 to TRBJ2-4, with TRBD2 matching over 9 bases. Germline CDR1 reads KGHSH; CDR2 reads LQKENI. CDR3 length equals 17 residues. V was pared by 4 bases and J by 6 bases, with 13 bases of the junction left unmatched. Here the CDR3 DNA reads TGTGCCAGCTCACAATACAATAGCGGGAGTGCTGCAAACATTCAGTACTTC. Its translation: CASSQYNSGSAANIQYF.

In this sample, this clone turned up once. The chain couples TRBV6-1 to TRBJ1-1; weak D call: TRBD1 (6 bases). V lost 0 bases and J lost 3, with 23 bases in between. CDR3 length: 19 amino acids. Germline CDR1 MNHNS, CDR2 SASEGT. In nucleotides, the CDR3 is TGTGCCAGCAGTGAAGCGCCTATTCACAGGGCAAATGAGGACACTGAAGCTTTCTTT. Its protein is CASSEAPIHRANEDTEAFF.

This clone appeared once. The chain is built from TRBV6-8 and TRBJ2-7, with a tentative D call TRBD2 (6 bases). V was cut by 2 bases and J by 5 bases, with 22 bases left in between. This CDR3 spans 17 amino acids. Germline loops: CDR1 MNHGY, CDR2 SAAAGT. The CDR3 DNA is TGTGCCAGCAGTTACCTCCCCCAAACTAGCAGAGGGGACGAGCAGTACTTC. Protein: CASSYLPQTSRGDEQYF.

V is TRBV30 and J is TRBJ1-5; 7 bases are shared with TRBD1. V trimming: 1 base; J trimming: 5 bases; junction bases outside the gene matches: 5. Germline V CDR1 and CDR2: GTSNPN, SVGIG (reference sequence). This CDR3 comprises 14 residues. CDR3 in DNA: TGTGCCTGGAGTGAGGGGGCTCTCCATCAGCCCCAGCATTTT. It encodes CAWSEGALHQPQHF.

This clone has just a few counts. The V and J genes are TRBV6-2 or TRBV6-3 and TRBJ1-2, with 8 bases aligning to TRBD1. The CDR3 consists of 16 residues. Losses at the gene ends were 2 bases for V and 3 bases for J; bases not matched to a gene: 8. Germline CDR1 MNHEY, CDR2 SVGEGT. The CDR3 nucleotides read TGTGCCAGCAGTTACGGTGGGACAGGCTTATACTATGGCTACACCTTC. Amino acids: CASSYGGTGLYYGYTF.

The chain combines TRBV30 with TRBJ1-2, with D tentatively TRBD1 (5 bases). Germline CDR1 reads GTSNPN; CDR2 reads SVGIG (reference sequence). The length of the CDR3 is 14 residues. V was shortened by 2 bases and J by 3 bases, with 13 bases between the two germline ends. This CDR3 is CAWSPGFSDYGYTF. CDR3 coding DNA: TGTGCCTGGAGTCCAGGGTTTAGTGACTATGGCTACACCTTC.

The CDR3 nucleotides read TGTGCCAGCAGCCCCGAATTTAGAGGACAGGTTCCCGTGAACACTGAAGCTTTCTTT. Translation gives CASSPEFRGQVPVNTEAFF. The gene calls are TRBV11-3 and TRBJ1-1; the match to TRBD1 covers 7 bases. Germline CDR1 reads SGHNT; CDR2 reads YENEEA. Trimming took 5 bases from V and 0 from J; bases not matched to a gene: 18. This CDR3 has 19 amino acids.

This clone was detected only a few times. The chain couples TRBV25-1 to TRBJ1-1; D is unclear. Trimming removed 3 bases at V and 6 bases at J, with 11 bases between. The germline V gene encodes CDR1 MGHDK and CDR2 SYGVNS. This CDR3 has 13 amino acids. CDR3 loop: CASSEAGGPEAFF. CDR3 DNA: TGTGCCAGCAGTGAGGCCGGAGGTCCTGAAGCTTTCTTT.